This T cell receptor (beta chain) was identified during a study of beta chain features in type 1 diabetes. About this clone itself: What it recognizes is unknown.

Sampling consisted of one heparinised blood draw per donor, averaging approximately 120 mL. The study, taken as a whole, reports: Moderate but significant shortening of TCRB CDR3s was recorded in all four CD4+ subsets from Type 1 diabetes patients.

The CDR3 length is 16 residues. Per germline, CDR1 SGHTA and CDR2 FQGNSA. With V trimmed by 2 bases and J by 3 bases, 7 bases remained unmatched. cDNA synthesis used the whole RNA isolate, giving expressed TCRB sequences. Here immunoSEQ multiplex PCR was the method, and the copy in TCRdb shows in-frame clones only, minus some. The sample lists approximately 170,000 clones, around 63% seen once, with 0.08% to 0.1% in the top ten. The source is a man aged 25 to 45 with type 1 diabetes. Sequenced sample: naive CD4+ T cells from blood. The rearrangement links TRBV7-2 to TRBJ2-3; 8 bases match TRBD2. The CDR3 DNA follows: TGTGCCAGCAGCTTACTGAGCGGGGGAGTGACAGATACGCAGTATTTT. Its protein is CASSLLSGGVTDTQYF.